The entry that follows covers one T cell receptor (beta chain) sequence. Data came from immunoSEQ multiplex PCR; TCRdb stores just in-frame clones and leaves some out. The sample consists of roughly 2.6 million clones, 85% to 95% of them appearing once. The sample belongs to a study of shared clonotypes between healthy human individuals. Study-level background: Three plates were used per donor for CD4 naive, three for CD4 memory, two for CD8 naive and one for CD8 memory.

The CD4+ fraction was divided into a CD45RA+ naive subset and a CD45RA-negative memory subset. The clonotype originates from a man between 18 and 35 years old in good health. Sequenced sample: naive CD4+ T cells sorted from blood. The sample's subset: CD45RA+ positively selected.

The CDR3 nucleotides are TGTGCCAGCAGTGGAGGGCAGTTCAATCAGCCCCAGCATTTT. As protein: CASSGGQFNQPQHF. The chain is built from TRBV2 and TRBJ1-5; D remains ambiguous. Germline lookup yields CDR1 SNHLY and CDR2 FYNNEI. CDR3 size: 14 residues. The V and J ends lost 4 bases and 3 bases respectively, with 10 bases between them.